Presented here are 14 T cell receptor beta chains from one specimen sequenced in a study of T cell repertoires in cytomegalovirus infection. These TCRs are of unknown antigen specificity. TCRdb reprocessed the reads with MiXCR, giving one entry per CDR3 protein. The sample lists about half a million distinct CDR3 sequences; approximately 40% were seen once. The sample here was cultured PBMCs, taken from culture after CMV antigen stimulation. The receptors derive from a human donor in good health (CMV status not recorded). Some clones in this sample may be carry-over from other donors' samples.

On this clonotype itself: It may be a read error: a sequence one base away is much more abundant. V gene TRBV7-2 combines with J gene TRBJ2-7, with TRBD2 as a possible D gene (6 bases). V lost 2 bases and J 2 bases, leaving 7 bases between the germline ends. CDR1 is SGHTA, CDR2 FQGNSA, per germline. The CDR3 contains 13 residues. CDR3: CASSLWGAYEQYF. DNA for the CDR3: TGTGCCAGCAGCTTATGGGGGGCCTACGAGCAGTACTTC.

V usage is TRBV4-1 and J usage is TRBJ2-7, with D possibly matching TRBD1 (5 bases). The germline V gene encodes CDR1 MGHRA and CDR2 YSYEKL. V lost 0 bases and J 6 bases, leaving 15 bases between the germline ends. The CDR3 sequence is 15 residues long. Written as DNA, the CDR3 is TGCGCCAGCAGCCAAGATCGGACAAGTCCTGTCGAGCAGTACTTC. The encoded protein is CASSQDRTSPVEQYF.

The rearrangement uses TRBV19 and TRBJ2-1, with D hard to call. Germline V gene data show CDR1 as LNHDA and CDR2 as SQIVND (reference sequence). Trimming stripped 0 bases from V and 1 base from J, with 10 bases between. CDR3 length equals 16 residues. CDR3 amino acids: CASSIDLVSSYNEQFF. Written as DNA, the CDR3 is TGTGCCAGTAGTATAGATTTAGTTTCGTCCTACAATGAGCAGTTCTTC.

The chain couples TRBV2 to TRBJ2-3, with D perhaps TRBD2 (6 bases). The CDR3 is 13 amino acids. CDR1 SNHLY and CDR2 FYNNEI come from the germline V gene. V was trimmed by 4 bases and J by 3 bases, leaving 8 bases between them. CDR3 loop: CASSGGVTDTQYF. The CDR3 bases are TGTGCCAGCAGTGGCGGGGTTACAGATACGCAGTATTTT. Filled out from reference TRBV2 and TRBJ2-3, the complete variable domain reads EPEVTQTPSHQVTQMGQEVILRCVPISNHLYFYWYRQILGQKVEFLVSFYNNEISEKSEIFDDQFSVERPDGSNFTLKIRSTKLEDSAMYFCASSGGVTDTQYFGPGTRLTVL.

This clonotype was recorded a few times. The J gene is TRBJ2-3, the V gene TRBV7-2; D is perhaps TRBD1 or TRBD2 (7 bases each). The germline V gene has CDR1 SGHTA and CDR2 FQGNSA. The CDR3 has 16 amino acids. V lost 5 bases and J 6 bases, leaving 21 bases between the germline ends. CDR3 sequence: CASSPGGGPGGDTQYF. CDR3 nucleotides: TGTGCCAGCAGCCCAGGGGGGGGCCCAGGGGGGGATACGCAGTATTTT.

CDR3 in DNA: TGTGCCAGCAGTGCGGGACAGGGGGCAGATGAAGCTTTCTTT. Translated: CASSAGQGADEAFF. The chain links TRBV28 to TRBJ1-1; 12 bases are shared with TRBD1. The CDR3 extends over 14 amino acids. CDR1 is MDHEN, CDR2 SYDVKM, per germline. V lost 5 bases and J lost 7; bases outside the gene matches: 5.

The rearrangement uses TRBV7-9 and TRBJ2-3; D is possibly TRBD2 (5 bases). V lost 5 bases to trimming and J lost 5 bases, with 11 bases between them. The germline V gene has CDR1 SEHNR and CDR2 FQNEAQ (reference sequence). The CDR3 is 13 amino acids. CDR3 DNA sequence: TGTGCCAGCAGCCTCGGACTGCTAGATACGCAGTATTTT. Encoded protein: CASSLGLLDTQYF.

This clonotype was counted only a few times. The chain carries TRBV7-6 and TRBJ2-5, with D perhaps matching TRBD2 (5 bases). Per the germline V gene, CDR1 is SGHVS and CDR2 is FNYEAQ. The CDR3 spans 16 residues. Trimming removed 1 base at V and 0 bases at J, with 12 bases between. As DNA, the CDR3 is TGTGCCAGCAGCTTAGAGGACCCGGGGTACCAAGAGACCCAGTACTTC. Translated, it gives CASSLEDPGYQETQYF. The variable domain in full, completed from reference TRBV7-6 and TRBJ2-5, reads GAGVSQSPRYKVTKRGQDVALRCDPISGHVSLYWYRQALGQGPEFLTYFNYEAQQDKSGLPNDRFSAERPEGSISTLTIQRTEQRDSAMYRCASSLEDPGYQETQYFGPGTRLLVL.

The rearrangement joins TRBV28 to TRBJ1-1; 7 nucleotides agree with TRBD1. V lost 6 bases to trimming and J lost 7 bases; unmatched junction nucleotides: 5. CDR1 is MDHEN, CDR2 SYDVKM, per germline. The CDR3 spans 12 residues. CDR3 residues: CASRTQGIEAFF. The CDR3 DNA reads TGTGCCAGCAGGACACAGGGGATTGAAGCTTTCTTT. Combining the CDR3 with reference TRBV28 and TRBJ1-1 gives the whole variable domain DVKVTQSSRYLVKRTGEKVFLECVQDMDHENMFWYRQDPGLGLRLIYFSYDVKMKEKGDIPEGYSVSREKKERFSLILESASTNQTSMYLCASRTQGIEAFFGQGTRLTVV.

This chain uses TRBV7-2 with TRBJ2-2, with 8 bases aligning to TRBD1. V shed 1 base and J 2 bases; nucleotides not matched to a gene: 3. Germline-derived CDR1 and CDR2 are SGHTA and FQGNSA. This CDR3 region has 16 residues. The CDR3: CASSLVGTGNTGELFF. CDR3 coding DNA: TGTGCCAGCAGCTTAGTTGGGACAGGAAACACCGGGGAGCTGTTTTTT.

The V call is TRBV6-1, the J call TRBJ1-4; weak D call: TRBD1 (6 bases). The CDR3 totals 14 residues. Germline CDR1 reads MNHNS; CDR2 reads SASEGT. V was trimmed by 6 bases and J by 8 bases, leaving 16 bases between them. The CDR3 loop is CASSPPGEREKLFF. CDR3 bases: TGTGCCAGCAGCCCCCCAGGGGAGCGCGAAAAACTGTTTTTT.

The genes are TRBV7-9 and TRBJ1-2; perhaps TRBD1 as D (5 bases). The CDR3 consists of 15 residues. The V end lost 5 bases, the J end lost 1 base, and 14 bases lay between the germline ends. Germline V gene lookup returns CDR1 SEHNR and CDR2 FQNEAQ (reference sequence). CDR3 nucleotides: TGTGCCAGCAGCGGGGCTGAAGGGAATAACTATGGCTACACCTTC. Residues: CASSGAEGNNYGYTF.

This sequence joins TRBV7-9 and TRBJ2-1, with TRBD2 matching over 11 bases. V shed 5 bases and J 2 bases; nucleotides not matched to a gene: 8. Germline CDR1 and CDR2: SEHNR and FQNEAQ (reference sequence). The length of the CDR3 is 17 residues. CDR3 nucleotide sequence: TGTGCCAGCAGCCTTTATAGCGGGAGGGCCCCCTACAATGAGCAGTTCTTC. Amino acids: CASSLYSGRAPYNEQFF.

The V call is TRBV6-8, the J call TRBJ1-1, with 8 bases identical to TRBD1. This CDR3 spans 15 amino acids. The germline V gene has CDR1 MNHGY and CDR2 SAAAGT. V shed 0 bases and J 4 bases; nucleotides not matched to a gene: 4. Written as DNA, the CDR3 is TGTGCCAGCAGTTACTCGGACAGGGTCGGCACTGAAGCTTTCTTT. This gives the protein CASSYSDRVGTEAFF.